This passage covers 28 T cell receptor beta chains from one sample sequenced in a study of T-cell reconstitution after alpha-beta-depleted transplantation in children. Unique molecular identifiers were incorporated into the prepared TCRbeta library. MiXCR, applied by TCRdb to the PCR reads, yields one record per CDR3 protein. This table holds about 210,000 distinct CDR3 sequences, approximately 17% found once. This material consisted of PBMCs, mostly from graft donor cells, taken 360 days after TCRalphabeta/CD19-depleted stem cell transplant. These receptors came from a male patient aged 2-15 years who had a stem cell transplant for acute lymphoblastic leukemia, so the T cells may come from the graft donor.

The chain carries TRBV5-1 and TRBJ2-4, with a weak D call TRBD1 (5 bases). Germline CDR1 SGHRS, CDR2 YFSETQ. The CDR3 sequence is 15 residues long. The ends were cut back, 0 bases at V and 7 bases at J, with 14 bases in the middle. The CDR3 sequence is CASSLASTDLNIQYF. In nucleotides, the CDR3 is TGCGCCAGCAGCTTGGCCTCGACAGATTTGAACATTCAGTACTTC.

This clonotype turned up a few times. CDR3 residues: CASSPQGAKNTGELFF. CDR3 bases: TGTGCCAGCAGTCCTCAGGGGGCAAAGAACACCGGGGAGCTGTTTTTT. The chain combines TRBV2 with TRBJ2-2, with TRBD1 matching 8 bases. Trimming at V came to 5 bases and at J to 1 base, leaving 6 bases not matched to a gene. Germline loops: CDR1 SNHLY, CDR2 FYNNEI. The CDR3 is 16 amino acids.

This clonotype has only a few counts. The J gene is TRBJ2-4, the V gene TRBV12-3 or TRBV12-4; 9 nucleotides agree with TRBD2. The CDR3 is 16 amino acids. Trimming cost V 2 bases and J 0 bases; bases outside gene matches: 2. The CDR3 region is CASSLLREGAKNIQYF. The CDR3 nucleotides are TGTGCCAGCAGTTTATTGCGGGAGGGAGCCAAAAACATTCAGTACTTC.

This clonotype was observed many times. The J gene is TRBJ1-1, the V gene TRBV5-1; 7 bases line up with TRBD1. Germline V CDR1 and CDR2: SGHRS, YFSETQ. V dropped 7 bases and J dropped 1; count of bases not matched to a gene: 1. This CDR3 has 12 amino acids. The CDR3 region is CASPGGNTEAFF. CDR3 sequence (DNA): TGCGCCAGCCCAGGGGGGAACACTGAAGCTTTCTTT.

The chain is built from TRBV5-1 and TRBJ2-1; 7 bases agree with TRBD2. The CDR3 extends over 16 amino acids. V lost 3 bases, J lost 6 bases, and 12 bases stayed unmatched. Germline lookup yields CDR1 SGHRS and CDR2 YFSETQ. The CDR3 region has the DNA TGCGCCAGCAGCTCCCAAAGCGGGATTAGTGGCAATGAGCAGTTCTTC. It translates to CASSSQSGISGNEQFF.

The chain joins TRBV7-9 to TRBJ2-6; TRBD1 agrees at 10 bases. The V and J ends lost 6 bases and 1 base, in that order; junction bases with no gene match: 6. The CDR3 consists of 17 residues. CDR1 is SEHNR, CDR2 FQNEAQ, per germline (reference sequence). CDR3 sequence (DNA): TGTGCCAGCAGGGGACAGGGGAACCCATCTGGGGCCAACGTCCTGACTTTC. This gives the protein CASRGQGNPSGANVLTF.

This clonotype came up a few times. The J gene is TRBJ1-2, the V gene TRBV29-1, with 10 bases fitting TRBD1. CDR1 is SQVTM and CDR2 is ANQGSEA in the germline V gene. V lost 5 bases to trimming and J lost 4 bases; unmatched junction nucleotides: 7. The length of the CDR3 is 14 residues. The CDR3 region is CSVLRTGGIYGYTF. In nucleotides, the CDR3 is TGCAGCGTTCTCCGGACAGGGGGGATCTATGGCTACACCTTC.

V gene TRBV5-6 combines with J gene TRBJ1-1; D remains unclear. This CDR3 has 16 residues. Deletions cut 2 bases from V and 0 bases from J, with 14 bases between. Germline loops: CDR1 SGHDT, CDR2 YYEEEE. The CDR3 DNA is TGTGCCAGCAGCTTTCGGGGTGTTGGAATGAACACTGAAGCTTTCTTT. Its protein product is CASSFRGVGMNTEAFF.

In its sample, this clonotype was seen a few times. This chain joins TRBV20-1 and TRBJ1-1, with 7 bases that match TRBD1. With 3 bases clipped from V and 0 bases from J, the junction kept 7 bases outside the gene matches. CDR3 length equals 15 residues. Germline loops: CDR1 DFQATT, CDR2 SNEGSKA (reference sequence). This CDR3 is CSARMRGPLNTEAFF. The DNA of the CDR3 is TGCAGTGCTAGGATGAGGGGGCCTCTGAACACTGAAGCTTTCTTT.

The chain is built from TRBV12-3 or TRBV12-4 and TRBJ1-1, with D possibly TRBD1 on 5 matching bases. Trimming left V 6 bases short and J 0 bases short, with 11 bases between. This CDR3 is 14 amino acids long. CDR3 region: CASSYRQLNTEAFF. The CDR3 DNA sequence: TGTGCCAGCAGCTATCGACAGTTGAACACTGAAGCTTTCTTT.

J is TRBJ2-1 and V is TRBV7-2; 11 bases agree with TRBD2. The CDR3 spans 15 residues. Germline loops: CDR1 SGHTA, CDR2 FQGNSA. V was pared by 6 bases and J by 9 bases, with 10 bases of the junction left unmatched. The CDR3 spells CASSISGGAEGEQFF. The CDR3 DNA is TGTGCCAGCAGTATTAGCGGGGGGGCCGAGGGTGAGCAGTTCTTC.

This chain links TRBV7-8 with TRBJ1-1, with D maybe TRBD1 (6 bases). The CDR3 is 14 amino acids. Between the trimmed V and J ends, which lost 1 base and 5 bases, there was a span of 11 bases. Germline V gene sequence: CDR1 SGHVS, CDR2 FQNEAQ. CDR3 DNA: TGTGCCAGCAGCTTAGGTGGGGGGCGAACTGAAGCTTTCTTT. It codes for CASSLGGGRTEAFF.

The sample holds a few counts of this clonotype. V usage is TRBV5-1 and J usage is TRBJ1-1; D is unclear. Germline CDR1 is SGHRS and CDR2 is YFSETQ. This CDR3 spans 13 amino acids. Trimming removed 4 bases at V and 7 bases at J, with 14 bases between. In DNA, the CDR3 is TGCGCCAGCAGCCGCGGGCCAGTCCGTGAAGCTTTCTTT. Translated, it gives CASSRGPVREAFF. The full variable domain, with the rest looked up from reference TRBV5-1 and TRBJ1-1, is KAGVTQTPRYLIKTRGQQVTLSCSPISGHRSVSWYQQTPGQGLQFLFEYFSETQRNKGNFPGRFSGRQFSNSRSEMNVSTLELGDSALYLCASSRGPVREAFFGQGTRLTVV.

V gene TRBV9 combines with J gene TRBJ2-3; maybe TRBD2 (6 bases). Between the trimmed V and J ends, which lost 2 bases and 4 bases, there was a span of 14 bases. Germline lookup yields CDR1 SGDLS and CDR2 YYNGEE. The CDR3 length is 15 residues. The chain's CDR3 is CASSVGIADADTQYF. DNA of the CDR3: TGTGCCAGCAGCGTGGGGATAGCGGACGCAGATACGCAGTATTTT.

There are a few counts of this clonotype. This rearrangement joins TRBV3-1 to TRBJ2-1, with D perhaps matching TRBD1 or TRBD2 (6 bases each). Germline CDR1 LGHDT, CDR2 YNNKEL (reference sequence). This CDR3 comprises 18 residues. V lost 1 base and J lost 7, with 23 bases in between. CDR3 protein: CASSQGPCKYRGENEQFF. CDR3 sequence (DNA): TGTGCCAGCAGCCAAGGCCCCTGCAAGTATAGGGGGGAGAATGAGCAGTTCTTC.

This clonotype was counted between two and nine times. The chain is built from TRBV7-8 and TRBJ2-1, with 14 bases that match TRBD2. The CDR3 contains 18 residues. Losses at the gene ends were 5 bases for V and 0 bases for J; bases not matched to a gene: 6. CDR1 SGHVS and CDR2 FQNEAQ come from the germline V gene. The CDR3 nucleotides read TGTGCCAGCAGCCCGTGGACTAGCGGGGGGAGCTCCTACAATGAGCAGTTCTTC. This codes for CASSPWTSGGSSYNEQFF.

This clonotype was found a few times. This chain links TRBV12-3 or TRBV12-4 with TRBJ2-2; 9 nucleotides line up with TRBD1. J gave up 2 bases and V 3 bases, and 4 bases lay outside the gene matches. The CDR3 is 16 residues long. The CDR3 here is CASSFRTGANTGELFF. The CDR3 nucleotides are TGTGCCAGCAGTTTTAGGACAGGGGCTAACACCGGGGAGCTGTTTTTT.

The J gene is TRBJ2-7, the V gene TRBV12-3 or TRBV12-4, with 10 bases matching TRBD2. The CDR3 runs to 17 residues. Unmatched junction bases numbered 14, after V lost 4 bases and J lost 5 bases. Here the CDR3 reads CASSSSSGGSSRDEQYF. CDR3 sequence (DNA): TGTGCCAGCAGTTCTTCTAGCGGGGGATCCTCCCGGGACGAGCAGTACTTC.

This clonotype turned up a few times. This chain links TRBV6-2 or TRBV6-3 with TRBJ1-1, with 8 bases identical to TRBD1. Germline V gene lookup returns CDR1 MNHEY and CDR2 SVGEGT. The trim removed 4 bases at V and 4 bases at J, leaving 8 bases unmatched. The CDR3 loop spans 15 amino acids. CDR3 DNA sequence: TGTGCCAGCAGTTGGTCGGACAGGGAGGTCACTGAAGCTTTCTTT. This codes for CASSWSDREVTEAFF.

This clonotype was seen a few times. This sequence joins TRBV28 and TRBJ2-1; the match to TRBD1 covers 12 bases. Germline V lookup: CDR1 MDHEN, CDR2 SYDVKM. Trimming removed 4 bases from V and 6 bases from J; junction bases left unmatched: 10. The CDR3 covers 17 residues. In DNA form, the CDR3 reads TGTGCCAGCAGTTACCCCCTCCGGGACAGGGGGCGCAATGAGCAGTTCTTC. It specifies CASSYPLRDRGRNEQFF.

With respect to this clonotype: One end of the junction fails to match germline, which may point to a read error. This chain links TRBV7-7 with TRBJ2-3; D is undetermined. This CDR3 spans 13 amino acids. Germline CDR1 is SSHAT and CDR2 is FNYEAQ (reference sequence). CDR3 coding DNA: TGTGCTAGCAGCTTAGGCAGGCCAGATACGCAGTATTTT. Its protein product is CASSLGRPDTQYF.

Many counts were recorded for this clonotype. The rearrangement uses TRBV27 and TRBJ2-5; maybe TRBD1 (6 bases). Trimming took off 5 bases at V and 1 base at J, with 17 bases between the two ends. The germline V gene has CDR1 MNHEY and CDR2 SMNVEV (reference sequence). This CDR3 has 16 residues. Here the CDR3 DNA reads TGTGCCAGCAGTACAGGACAGAGGGGTAGCCAAGAGACCCAGTACTTC. This codes for CASSTGQRGSQETQYF.

This clonotype was picked up many times. The chain is built from TRBV12-3 or TRBV12-4 and TRBJ2-1; tentative D call: TRBD2 (5 bases). The CDR3 is 16 amino acids. Trimming pared 4 bases from V and 3 bases from J, leaving 16 bases between. CDR3 amino acids: CASSSFSRGFYNEQFF. CDR3 sequence (DNA): TGTGCCAGCAGTTCATTCTCCCGGGGTTTCTACAATGAGCAGTTCTTC.

This chain joins TRBV5-1 and TRBJ2-1; TRBD2 aligns across 10 bases. CDR3 length: 16 amino acids. Germline assignment: CDR1 SGHRS and CDR2 YFSETQ. V shed 1 base, J shed 4 bases, and the junction held 5 bases outside the gene matches. The DNA for the CDR3 is TGCGCCAGCAGCTTGTCTAGCGGGGGAGCTTACAATGAGCAGTTCTTC. This gives the protein CASSLSSGGAYNEQFF.

The DNA of the CDR3 is TGTGCCAGCAGTTACAGCGCGGGGGGGACAGAGCAGTTCTTC. It codes for CASSYSAGGTEQFF. This sequence joins TRBV6-5 and TRBJ2-1; TRBD2 matches 9 bases. Trimming removed 2 bases from V and 10 bases from J; junction bases left unmatched: 6. CDR3 length: 14 residues. Per the germline V gene, CDR1 is MNHEY and CDR2 is SVGAGI.

The chain carries TRBV15 and TRBJ2-1, with a possible D match to TRBD2 (5 bases). The CDR3 loop spans 16 amino acids. CDR1 is LNHNV, CDR2 YYDKDF, per germline (reference sequence). V lost 5 bases and J lost 1, with 15 bases in between. This CDR3 reads CATSPLASVSYNEQFF. The CDR3 DNA is TGTGCCACCAGCCCGTTAGCGTCCGTATCCTACAATGAGCAGTTCTTC.

In DNA form, the CDR3 reads TGTGCCAGCAGCTTCTGGGGAATGGAGACCCAGTACTTC. Its protein is CASSFWGMETQYF. V is TRBV5-5 and J is TRBJ2-5; D uncertain. V lost 2 bases to trimming and J lost 5 bases, with 10 bases between them. The V gene's germline CDR1 is SGHKS and CDR2 YYEKEE (reference sequence). CDR3 size: 13 residues.

This clonotype has at least ten counts. This chain connects TRBV6-5 to TRBJ2-5; the match to TRBD2 covers 8 bases. This CDR3 comprises 17 residues. Unmatched junction bases numbered 11, after V lost 0 bases and J lost 5 bases. Germline V gene data show CDR1 as MNHEY and CDR2 as SVGAGI. The CDR3 DNA sequence: TGTGCCAGCAGTTACTCTAGCGGGGTCCTCCCAGGGGAGACCCAGTACTTC. Its translation: CASSYSSGVLPGETQYF.